These 24 T cell receptor beta chains came from one sample sequenced in a study of T cell responses to AZD1222 COVID-19 vaccine. Sequencing was performed with immunoSEQ multiplex PCR; in TCRdb, only in-frame clones are kept and a portion is missing. The sample contains 110,000 to 150,000 clones, about 92% of which appear only once. This specimen consisted of peripheral blood, obtained on day 0 of AZD1222 vaccination. The receptors were gathered from an adult in good health.

CDR3 nucleotides: TGTGCCAGCAGTCCGATAGCCAAGCGCTATGGCTACACCTTC. As protein: CASSPIAKRYGYTF. The chain combines TRBV6-5 with TRBJ1-2, with D unresolved. Trimming pared 5 bases from V and 4 bases from J, leaving 14 bases between. Germline-derived CDR1 and CDR2 are MNHEY and SVGAGI. This CDR3 has 14 residues.

This clone was counted between two and nine times. The gene calls are TRBV5-4 and TRBJ1-2; D is perhaps TRBD1 (5 bases). The ends were cut back, 0 bases at V and 5 bases at J, with 8 bases in the middle. The CDR3 contains 13 residues. Germline V gene data show CDR1 as SGHNT and CDR2 as YYREEE (reference sequence). CDR3 protein: CASSLGGAYGYTF. The CDR3 DNA reads TGTGCCAGCAGCTTGGGAGGGGCTTATGGCTACACCTTC.

The rearrangement uses TRBV6-4 and TRBJ2-1; 9 positions agree with TRBD1. J gave up 1 base and V 6 bases, and 10 bases lay outside the gene matches. CDR1 is MRHNA, CDR2 SNTAGT, per germline. The CDR3 consists of 17 residues. Here the CDR3 DNA reads TGTGCCAGCAGCGATGGGACAGGGCGTATATCCTACAATGAGCAGTTCTTC. Translated: CASSDGTGRISYNEQFF.

A single count supports this clone. V is TRBV5-4 and J is TRBJ1-3; the D gene is possibly TRBD1 (6 bases). This CDR3 comprises 14 residues. Germline V gene data show CDR1 as SGHNT and CDR2 as YYREEE (reference sequence). The ends were cut back, 4 bases at V and 4 bases at J, with 12 bases in the middle. The CDR3 sequence: CASSPRGAGNTIYF. DNA of the CDR3: TGTGCCAGCAGCCCCAGGGGTGCCGGAAACACCATATATTTT.

The chain combines TRBV2 with TRBJ2-7; either TRBD1 or TRBD2 may supply D (5 bases each). The ends were cut back, 8 bases at V and 4 bases at J, with 12 bases in the middle. The CDR3 sequence is 12 residues long. Germline lookup yields CDR1 SNHLY and CDR2 FYNNEI. The CDR3 DNA reads TGTGCCAGCGGGACCGACTATTACGAGCAGTACTTC. Protein product: CASGTDYYEQYF.

V is TRBV6-6 and J is TRBJ1-4, with D possibly TRBD1 on 6 matching bases. Germline V CDR1 and CDR2: MNHNY, SVGAGI (reference sequence). Between the trimmed V and J ends, which lost 6 bases and 13 bases, there was a span of 9 bases. This CDR3 contains 10 residues. CDR3 sequence reads: CASRRTVLFF. CDR3 sequence (DNA): TGTGCCAGCAGGAGGACAGTACTGTTTTTT.

The chain links TRBV2 to TRBJ2-1; no firm D call. The CDR3 length is 12 residues. The V and J ends lost 4 bases and 10 bases respectively, with 11 bases between them. CDR1 and CDR2 (germline): SNHLY, FYNNEI. The chain's CDR3 is CASSALGSEQFF. The CDR3 DNA is TGTGCCAGCAGTGCATTGGGCAGCGAGCAGTTCTTC.

This clone was observed a single time. The chain employs TRBV30 and TRBJ2-7, with D unresolved. Germline V gene data show CDR1 as GTSNPN and CDR2 as SVGIG (reference sequence). V was cut by 0 bases and J by 4 bases, with 10 bases left in between. The CDR3 has 13 amino acids. CDR3 sequence (DNA): TGTGCCTGGAGTGTTGGGTTTTGGTACGAGCAGTACTTC. Protein: CAWSVGFWYEQYF. Looking up the rest from reference TRBV30 and TRBJ2-7 gives the full variable domain: SQTIHQWPATLVQPVGSPLSLECTVEGTSNPNLYWYRQAAGRGLQLLFYSVGIGQISSEVPQNLSASRPQDRQFILSSKKLLLSDSGFYLCAWSVGFWYEQYFGPGTRLTVT.

The chain combines TRBV28 with TRBJ1-1; the D gene is possibly TRBD1 (5 bases). Germline V CDR1 and CDR2: MDHEN, SYDVKM. With 6 bases removed from V and 10 bases from J, the gap between germline ends came to 12 bases. This CDR3 is 11 amino acids long. Here the CDR3 reads CASRGFTGAFF. The CDR3 coding sequence is TGTGCCAGCAGGGGGTTCACAGGAGCTTTCTTT. Combining the CDR3 with reference TRBV28 and TRBJ1-1 gives the whole variable domain DVKVTQSSRYLVKRTGEKVFLECVQDMDHENMFWYRQDPGLGLRLIYFSYDVKMKEKGDIPEGYSVSREKKERFSLILESASTNQTSMYLCASRGFTGAFFGQGTRLTVV.

This clone was picked up one time. V is TRBV28 and J is TRBJ1-3; 7 positions agree with TRBD1. Losses at the gene ends were 8 bases for V and 0 bases for J; bases not matched to a gene: 19. In germline, CDR1 is MDHEN, CDR2 SYDVKM. The CDR3 length is 19 residues. The DNA of the CDR3 is TGTGCCAGCCCTAACCCCAAGGGGGCCCTACCCGACTCTGGAAACACCATATATTTT. This encodes CASPNPKGALPDSGNTIYF.

This clone is a singleton in its sample. The chain uses TRBV2 and TRBJ1-2; D is unclear. Germline V gene lookup returns CDR1 SNHLY and CDR2 FYNNEI. V lost 3 bases and J 4 bases, leaving 9 bases between the germline ends. The CDR3 sequence is 13 residues long. The CDR3 sequence: CASSDPGGYGYTF. In DNA, the CDR3 is TGTGCCAGCAGTGATCCAGGCGGCTATGGCTACACCTTC.

This chain connects TRBV7-9 to TRBJ2-1; D is possibly TRBD1 (6 bases). The germline gives CDR1 SEHNR, CDR2 FQNEAQ (reference sequence). The CDR3 consists of 15 residues. V was clipped by 4 bases and J by 6 bases, with 16 bases between them. Here the CDR3 reads CASSSTGLWGNEQFF. In DNA form, the CDR3 reads TGTGCCAGCAGCTCTACAGGGTTATGGGGCAATGAGCAGTTCTTC.

The chain carries TRBV7-9 and TRBJ1-2, with D maybe TRBD1 (5 bases). Germline-derived CDR1 and CDR2 are SEHNR and FQNEAQ (reference sequence). CDR3 size: 14 residues. Between the trimmed V and J ends, which lost 5 bases and 10 bases, there was a span of 20 bases. Here the CDR3 reads CASSQGVRTADYTF. In DNA, the CDR3 is TGTGCCAGCAGCCAAGGGGTCAGGACGGCGGACTACACCTTC. Combining the CDR3 with reference TRBV7-9 and TRBJ1-2 gives the whole variable domain DTGVSQNPRHKITKRGQNVTFRCDPISEHNRLYWYRQTLGQGPEFLTYFQNEAQLEKSRLLSDRFSAERPKGSFSTLEIQRTEQGDSAMYLCASSQGVRTADYTFGSGTRLTVV.

V is TRBV6-2 or TRBV6-3 and J is TRBJ2-2, with TRBD2 identical over 8 bases. The CDR3 contains 17 residues. CDR1 is MNHEY, CDR2 SVGEGT, per germline. The V and J ends lost 4 bases and 5 bases, in that order; junction bases with no gene match: 12. The CDR3 is CASSSSGTSKGTGELFF. For the CDR3, the DNA is TGTGCCAGCAGTTCCTCTGGGACTAGTAAAGGTACCGGGGAGCTGTTTTTT.

The chain is built from TRBV4-1 and TRBJ1-1; the D gene is possibly TRBD1 (5 bases). Germline assignment: CDR1 MGHRA and CDR2 YSYEKL. V dropped 7 bases and J dropped 5 bases, with 11 bases sitting between them. The CDR3 length is 12 residues. CDR3 loop: CASKTARTEAFF. CDR3 in DNA: TGCGCCAGCAAGACAGCAAGGACTGAAGCTTTCTTT.

V gene TRBV4-3 combines with J gene TRBJ1-2; D gene ambiguous. The V gene's germline CDR1 is LGHNA and CDR2 YSLEER. Trimming took 4 bases from V and 6 from J, leaving 12 bases between them. The CDR3 runs 13 residues. The CDR3 sequence is CASSRGRWDGYTF. The CDR3 nucleotides read TGCGCCAGCAGCCGAGGGAGATGGGATGGCTACACCTTC.

The chain has TRBV9 and TRBJ2-1; 12 bases line up with TRBD1. Germline V gene sequence: CDR1 SGDLS, CDR2 YYNGEE. This CDR3 is built from 16 residues. The junction had 10 bases not matched to a gene; V was cut back by 4 bases and J by 8 bases. CDR3 sequence (DNA): TGTGCCAGCAGCTTAGCCGGGACAGGGGGCGTCTATGAGCAGTTCTTC. This encodes CASSLAGTGGVYEQFF.

The chain links TRBV30 to TRBJ1-1; D is possibly TRBD1 (6 bases). V lost 1 base and J 4 bases, leaving 16 bases between the germline ends. The length of the CDR3 is 15 residues. Germline V gene sequence: CDR1 GTSNPN, CDR2 SVGIG (reference sequence). CDR3 nucleotides: TGTGCCTGGAGTGATCCCGGAGGGGGGGGCACTGAAGCTTTCTTT. It codes for CAWSDPGGGGTEAFF. The whole variable domain, remainder taken from reference TRBV30 and TRBJ1-1, is SQTIHQWPATLVQPVGSPLSLECTVEGTSNPNLYWYRQAAGRGLQLLFYSVGIGQISSEVPQNLSASRPQDRQFILSSKKLLLSDSGFYLCAWSDPGGGGTEAFFGQGTRLTVV.

The chain employs TRBV3-1 (or the pseudogene TRBV3-2) and TRBJ1-3; no firm D call. The V gene lost 10 bases and the J gene lost 4 bases, with 11 bases spanning the gap. Germline V lookup: CDR1 LGHDT, CDR2 YNNKEL (reference sequence). CDR3 length: 12 residues. In DNA, the CDR3 is TGTGCCACCAACAATGGGGGAAACACCATATATTTT. Translation gives CATNNGGNTIYF.

The chain has TRBV20-1 and TRBJ1-2; D unresolved. The germline V gene has CDR1 DFQATT and CDR2 SNEGSKA (reference sequence). The CDR3 sequence is 12 residues long. V lost 3 bases, J lost 2 bases, and 7 bases lay in between. The CDR3: CSASGLNYGYTF. The CDR3 bases are TGCAGTGCTAGTGGCCTGAACTATGGCTACACCTTC.

The rearrangement links TRBV28 to TRBJ1-4; 7 positions match TRBD1. Trimming at V came to 6 bases and at J to 8 bases, leaving 12 bases not matched to a gene. CDR1 and CDR2 (germline): MDHEN, SYDVKM. The CDR3 totals 15 residues. The CDR3 sequence is CASRTIWGDREKLFF. DNA for the CDR3: TGTGCCAGCAGAACGATATGGGGGGACAGAGAAAAACTGTTTTTT.

The CDR3 sequence is CATTTSGVPTGELFF. The CDR3 DNA is TGCGCCACCACCACTAGCGGGGTTCCCACCGGGGAGCTGTTTTTT. The chain joins TRBV5-1 to TRBJ2-2, with TRBD2 identical over 10 bases. J was trimmed by 4 bases and V by 9 bases; bases with no gene match: 9. CDR3 length: 15 amino acids. Germline V gene lookup returns CDR1 SGHRS and CDR2 YFSETQ.

V gene TRBV13 combines with J gene TRBJ2-7, with 8 positions matching TRBD1. The germline gives CDR1 PRHDT, CDR2 FYEKMQ (reference sequence). The CDR3 runs 14 residues. After removal of 6 bases from V and 5 bases from J, the junction contained 9 bases not matched to a gene. The CDR3 DNA is TGTGCCAGCAGTCCCCAGGACAGGGCCAACGAGCAGTACTTC. It translates to CASSPQDRANEQYF.

The chain carries TRBV7-8 and TRBJ1-2, with D maybe TRBD1 (5 bases). CDR1 is SGHVS, CDR2 FQNEAQ, per germline. This CDR3 has 12 residues. The V end lost 5 bases, the J end lost 8 bases, and 12 bases lay between the germline ends. The CDR3 is CASSTRVGGYTF. The CDR3 nucleotides are TGTGCCAGCAGCACCAGGGTAGGCGGCTACACCTTC.